This T cell receptor (beta chain) was observed in a study of T cells expressing NK-cell markers. TCRdb derives one entry per CDR3 protein from the 5' RACE reads, leaving out DNA. This sample's table reports roughly 420,000 distinct CDR3 sequences. CDR3 length equals 13 residues. Germline CDR1 and CDR2: MNHNY and SVGAGI (reference sequence). Material for sequencing was blood T cells: a sorted CD56 or NKG2C T cell subset, CD4+ or CD8+ T cells, or bulk PBMC T cells (not recorded which). The sequence derives from a woman aged 18 to 75 in good health. V usage is TRBV6-6 and J usage is TRBJ2-1. The CDR3 spells CASSYSNLKEQFF.